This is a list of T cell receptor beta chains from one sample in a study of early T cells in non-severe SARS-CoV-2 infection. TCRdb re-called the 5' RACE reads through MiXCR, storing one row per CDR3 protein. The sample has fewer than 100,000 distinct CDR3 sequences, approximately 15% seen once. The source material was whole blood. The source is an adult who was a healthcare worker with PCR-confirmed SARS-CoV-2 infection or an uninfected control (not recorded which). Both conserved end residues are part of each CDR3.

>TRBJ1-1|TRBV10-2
CASTPLDRTFTEAFF
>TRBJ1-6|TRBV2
CASSGDSYNSPLHF
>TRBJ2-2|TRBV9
CASTSGTFNANTGELFF
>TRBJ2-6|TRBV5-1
CASSPGLDRSGANVLTF
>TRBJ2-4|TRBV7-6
CASSPHGTGQNIQYF
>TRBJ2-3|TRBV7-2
CASSLGPGNTDTQYF
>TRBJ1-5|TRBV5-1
CASSLVGASNQPQHF
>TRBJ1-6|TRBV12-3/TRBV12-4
CASSPNTGHSNSPLHF
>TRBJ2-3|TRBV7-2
CASSPRLAGTTDTQYF
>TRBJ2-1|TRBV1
CTSSQTSGRLLSSYNEQFF
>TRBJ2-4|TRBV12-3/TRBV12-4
CASSLASGGPLAKNIQYF
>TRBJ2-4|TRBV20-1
CSAEGRTLAKNIQYF
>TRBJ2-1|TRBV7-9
CAISVRAENEQFF
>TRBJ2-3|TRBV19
CASSIITTDTQYF
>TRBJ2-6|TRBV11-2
CASSPRAVANVLTF
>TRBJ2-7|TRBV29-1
CSVLLLQGASDEQYF
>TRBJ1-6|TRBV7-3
CASSSQSGTNSPLHF
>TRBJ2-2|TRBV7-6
CASSSIPSGGATGELFF
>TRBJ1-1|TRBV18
CASSDLGGDTEAFF
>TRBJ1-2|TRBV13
CASSLVGTIYGYTF
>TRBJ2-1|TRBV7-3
CASSVTGGGYNEQFF
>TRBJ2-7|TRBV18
CASSPVTSGTLYEQYF
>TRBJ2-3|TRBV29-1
CSVQGTDTQYF
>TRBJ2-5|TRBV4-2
CASSPSSGRGEETQYF
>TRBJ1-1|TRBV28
CASSFKGMNTEAFF
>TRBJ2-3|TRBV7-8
CASSLWGARADTQYF
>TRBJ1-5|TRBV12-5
CASGLATGRGQVYSNQPQHF
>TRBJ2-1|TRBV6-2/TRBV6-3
CASSYPYNEQFF
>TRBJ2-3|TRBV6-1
CASSAASGSTDTQYF
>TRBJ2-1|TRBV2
CASSGLAGGSSYNEQFF
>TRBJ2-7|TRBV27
CASSLRVAYHEQYF
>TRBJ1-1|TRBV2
CASTPRTGNTEAFF
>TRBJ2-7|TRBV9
CASSTRDGPPYEQYF
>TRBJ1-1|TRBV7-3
CASSPGTGVYNTEAFF
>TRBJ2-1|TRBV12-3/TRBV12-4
CASSLNGAPFF
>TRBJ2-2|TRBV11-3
CASTQTESRELFF
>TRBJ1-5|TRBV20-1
CSARDYTGGNQPQHF
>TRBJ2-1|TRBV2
CASSSYLNEQFF
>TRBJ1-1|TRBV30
CAWSVKGSTEAFF
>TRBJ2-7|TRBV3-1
CASSQLPGLGGVYEQYF
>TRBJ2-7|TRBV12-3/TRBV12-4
CASSLSRDRVLLSEQYF